This T cell receptor beta chain was retrieved from a study of spatial heterogeneity in lung cancer. Whole-study results and caveats: Tracking of tumor mutation counts was seen in expanded intratumoral alpha and beta TCR counts. The recorded estimate of tumor T cell coverage is approximately 6.3% for alpha chains and under 15% for beta chains.

Documented time point: sample taken at primary tumor resection. Samples were obtained from some 72 donors, all untreated early-stage non-small cell lung cancer patients. The V gene end was trimmed by 7 bases and the J gene end by 7 bases; junction bases not matched to a gene: 9. There are 13 residues in the CDR3. The V gene's germline CDR1 is LGHDT and CDR2 YNNKEL (reference sequence). This clonotype counts as medium-sized. Its specificity is not known. A single record per CDR3 protein comes from TCRdb applying MiXCR to the 5' RACE reads. The profile covers roughly 4,000 distinct CDR3 sequences, with about 8% appearing a single time and 8.9% taken by the ten largest.

The chain has TRBV3-1 and TRBJ1-1; 7 bases are shared with TRBD1. The sample here was lung tumor tissue, taken at surgery. This TCR was sampled from a male donor with early-stage non-small cell lung cancer. The CDR3 DNA reads TGTGCCAGCACCTCATGGGACAGCCATGAAGCTTTCTTT. It yields the protein CASTSWDSHEAFF.